Listed here are 29 T cell receptor beta chains from one sample, sequenced in a study of identical twins. MiXCR, run by TCRdb on the 5' RACE reads, gives a single entry per CDR3 protein. The table shows fewer than 250,000 distinct CDR3 sequences, with approximately 6.8% occurring only once. Separately, the same data were catalogued under a study of yellow fever vaccine responses in identical twins.

The sequencing input was CD8+ T cells sorted from blood. These receptors were collected from a woman younger than 30 in good health.

This chain uses TRBV7-9 with TRBJ2-2; the D is unclear. Germline assignment: CDR1 SEHNR and CDR2 FQNEAQ (reference sequence). V was cut by 5 bases and J by 6 bases, with 13 bases left in between. This CDR3 spans 14 amino acids. This CDR3 reads CASSPDQTPGELFF. The CDR3 DNA is TGTGCCAGCAGCCCGGACCAAACCCCCGGGGAGCTGTTTTTT.

This clonotype was detected a few times. The CDR3 region has the DNA TGTGCCAGCAGCCCGGGGGGGGAGCCTCGGGATACGTGGGAGCAGTACTTC. Protein product: CASSPGGEPRDTWEQYF. This sequence joins TRBV12-3 or TRBV12-4 and TRBJ2-7; 8 bases are shared with TRBD2. The length of the CDR3 is 17 residues. The V segment lost 6 bases and the J segment 7 bases; nucleotides outside the gene matches: 20.

This clonotype was seen a few times. The chain has TRBV2 and TRBJ1-2; no clear D. Per germline, CDR1 SNHLY and CDR2 FYNNEI. The V and J ends lost 2 bases and 3 bases respectively, with 7 bases between them. The CDR3 is 13 amino acids. CDR3 nucleotide sequence: TGTGCCAGCAGTGAACTGTCAGACTATGGCTACACCTTC. Protein product: CASSELSDYGYTF.

This clonotype was observed a few times. The chain uses TRBV15 and TRBJ1-2; D is ambiguous. The germline gives CDR1 LNHNV, CDR2 YYDKDF (reference sequence). The CDR3 consists of 12 residues. Deletions cut 6 bases from V and 8 bases from J, with 13 bases between. The CDR3 reads CATSAGSGGYTF. Written as DNA, the CDR3 is TGTGCCACCAGTGCGGGGAGCGGCGGCTACACCTTC.

This clonotype occurred a few times. V is TRBV25-1 and J is TRBJ2-2; D remains unclear. The length of the CDR3 is 16 residues. The V gene lost 2 bases and the J gene lost 3 bases, with 13 bases spanning the gap. Germline V gene data show CDR1 as MGHDK and CDR2 as SYGVNS. DNA for the CDR3: TGTGCCAGCAGTGAACCCGCGATATGGGACACCGGGGAGCTGTTTTTT. Translation gives CASSEPAIWDTGELFF.

This clonotype was recorded many times. The V and J genes are TRBV4-1 and TRBJ2-3, with D unclear. V was trimmed by 6 bases and J by 4 bases, leaving 17 bases between them. The germline CDR1 and CDR2 sequences are MGHRA and YSYEKL. The CDR3 covers 15 residues. In DNA, the CDR3 is TGCGCCAGCAGACAATTCCTTGGGAACCCAGATACGCAGTATTTT. It encodes CASRQFLGNPDTQYF.

This clonotype appeared many times. The V call is TRBV4-2, the J call TRBJ2-3; the D gene is possibly TRBD2 (5 bases). The CDR3 runs 17 residues. Trimming shortened V by 0 bases and J by 0 bases, and 13 bases separated the two germline ends. Germline values: CDR1 LGHNA, CDR2 YNFKEQ. The CDR3 is CASSQDRTAPSTDTQYF. Written as DNA, the CDR3 is TGTGCCAGCAGCCAAGATAGGACTGCCCCTAGCACAGATACGCAGTATTTT.

The chain employs TRBV27 and TRBJ2-7, with TRBD1 matching over 8 bases. V lost 5 bases and J lost 6; bases outside the gene matches: 15. The CDR3 consists of 16 residues. In germline, CDR1 is MNHEY, CDR2 SMNVEV (reference sequence). CDR3 region: CASSRPLGGQVAEQYF. In nucleotides, the CDR3 is TGTGCCAGCAGTCGACCTTTAGGGGGACAGGTAGCCGAGCAGTACTTC.

J is TRBJ2-7 and V is TRBV10-3, with D perhaps TRBD1 (6 bases). This CDR3 has 13 residues. The germline gives CDR1 ENHRY, CDR2 SYGVKD. Trimming left V 3 bases short and J 6 bases short, with 12 bases between. CDR3 coding DNA: TGTGCCATCAGTGAATGGACAGTCGGCGAGCAGTACGTC. Amino acid sequence: CAISEWTVGEQYV.

The sample holds a few counts of this clonotype. The genes are TRBV28 and TRBJ1-4; TRBD1 agrees at 7 bases. The V and J ends lost 3 bases and 4 bases, in that order; junction bases with no gene match: 8. The germline V gene encodes CDR1 MDHEN and CDR2 SYDVKM. The CDR3 spans 16 residues. The CDR3 nucleotides read TGTGCCAGCAGTTTCCAGCGGGACAGACTTAATGAAAAACTGTTTTTT. It specifies CASSFQRDRLNEKLFF. Variable domain in full (rest from reference TRBV28 and TRBJ1-4): DVKVTQSSRYLVKRTGEKVFLECVQDMDHENMFWYRQDPGLGLRLIYFSYDVKMKEKGDIPEGYSVSREKKERFSLILESASTNQTSMYLCASSFQRDRLNEKLFFGSGTQLSVL.

This clonotype was detected many times. V usage is TRBV20-1 and J usage is TRBJ1-5; D not resolved. The CDR3 is made up of 14 amino acids. Germline CDR1 and CDR2: DFQATT and SNEGSKA (reference sequence). With 5 bases removed from V and 7 bases from J, the gap between germline ends came to 18 bases. The CDR3 nucleotides are TGCAGTGCTCTAGTGGTAGGCTGGGGACAGCCCCAGCATTTT. Protein sequence: CSALVVGWGQPQHF.

The chain carries TRBV24-1 and TRBJ2-1; 10 nucleotides agree with TRBD1. The V gene end was trimmed by 4 bases and the J gene end by 10 bases; junction bases not matched to a gene: 15. CDR1 and CDR2 from the germline V gene are KGHDR and SFDVKD. The CDR3 contains 17 residues. CDR3 sequence: CATSERPGQGSRGEQFF. DNA for the CDR3: TGTGCCACCAGTGAAAGACCGGGACAGGGGTCTCGGGGCGAGCAGTTCTTC.

This chain connects TRBV12-3 or TRBV12-4 to TRBJ2-3; 15 bases are a match to TRBD2. After removal of 6 bases from V and 1 base from J, the junction contained 11 bases not matched to a gene. The CDR3 has 19 residues. The CDR3 bases are TGTGCCAGCAGCTCCGGACTAGCGGGAGGGCCTTTCCGCACAGATACGCAGTATTTT. Its translation: CASSSGLAGGPFRTDTQYF.

The chain has TRBV20-1 and TRBJ1-5, with D possibly matching TRBD1 (5 bases). This CDR3 has 15 residues. Germline V gene data show CDR1 as DFQATT and CDR2 as SNEGSKA (reference sequence). Trimming cost V 6 bases and J 7 bases, with 22 bases left between them. The CDR3 nucleotides read TGCAGTGCAATGCCTGAGGGGCTGGGTGACCAGCCCCAGCATTTT. This gives the protein CSAMPEGLGDQPQHF.

This clonotype was found many times. The gene calls are TRBV24-1 and TRBJ2-1; the match to TRBD2 covers 11 bases. The CDR3 is 14 residues long. V lost 3 bases to trimming and J lost 10 bases; unmatched junction nucleotides: 4. CDR1 and CDR2 from the germline V gene are KGHDR and SFDVKD. DNA for the CDR3: TGTGCCACCAGTGATGGGCTAGCGGGAGGCGAGCAGTTCTTC. Its protein product is CATSDGLAGGEQFF.

This clonotype was counted at least ten times. The chain is built from TRBV5-6 and TRBJ1-4, with 7 bases that match TRBD1. Germline V CDR1 and CDR2: SGHDT, YYEEEE. This CDR3 is built from 16 residues. After removal of 0 bases from V and 7 bases from J, the junction contained 9 bases not matched to a gene. The CDR3 sequence is CASSLAKGTEAEKLFF. The CDR3 DNA sequence: TGTGCCAGCAGCTTGGCCAAAGGGACAGAGGCTGAAAAACTGTTTTTT.

This clonotype was observed a few times. J is TRBJ1-5 and V is TRBV5-6; D may be TRBD1 (6 bases). Germline assignment: CDR1 SGHDT and CDR2 YYEEEE. The ends were cut back, 4 bases at V and 2 bases at J, with 13 bases in the middle. This CDR3 has 15 amino acids. DNA for the CDR3: TGTGCCAGCAGCGAGGGGGGAATTGGCAATCAGCCCCAGCATTTT. The encoded protein is CASSEGGIGNQPQHF.

The chain carries TRBV4-2 and TRBJ2-2; D remains ambiguous. V was trimmed by 0 bases and J by 7 bases, leaving 6 bases between them. CDR1 and CDR2 (germline): LGHNA, YNFKEQ. CDR3 length: 13 residues. The CDR3 region is CASSQDFNGELFF. The CDR3, as DNA: TGTGCCAGCAGCCAAGACTTTAACGGGGAGCTGTTTTTT.

This clonotype showed up many times. The chain recombines TRBV29-1 with TRBJ2-1; 7 bases line up with TRBD2. This CDR3 is built from 16 residues. After removal of 6 bases from V and 2 bases from J, the junction contained 13 bases not matched to a gene. Germline CDR1 reads SQVTM; CDR2 reads ANQGSEA. The CDR3 loop reads CSVLGGVSRAYNEQFF. In DNA form, the CDR3 reads TGCAGCGTGCTGGGGGGGGTCTCCAGGGCCTACAATGAGCAGTTCTTC.

This clonotype was found many times. The chain is built from TRBV27 and TRBJ2-7; 10 nucleotides agree with TRBD2. The CDR3 has 15 amino acids. CDR1 and CDR2 from the germline V gene are MNHEY and SMNVEV (reference sequence). The trim removed 6 bases at V and 2 bases at J, leaving 7 bases unmatched. CDR3: CASRPAGGPAYEQYF. Written as DNA, the CDR3 is TGTGCCAGCAGACCAGCGGGAGGGCCCGCCTACGAGCAGTACTTC.

This clonotype was seen only a few times. The V gene is TRBV4-1, the J gene TRBJ2-1; the match to TRBD1 covers 8 bases. V gave up 0 bases and J gave up 4 bases; unmatched junction bases: 8. Germline V gene data show CDR1 as MGHRA and CDR2 as YSYEKL. This CDR3 contains 17 residues. The CDR3 bases are TGCGCCAGCAGCCAAGACCCAGGACAGGGAGTTTACAATGAGCAGTTCTTC. Residues: CASSQDPGQGVYNEQFF.

This clonotype was counted many times. The chain carries TRBV4-1 and TRBJ2-2, with 8 nucleotides matching TRBD2. CDR1 is MGHRA, CDR2 YSYEKL, per germline. The CDR3 sequence is 13 residues long. V dropped 4 bases and J dropped 6; count of bases not matched to a gene: 1. The DNA of the CDR3 is TGCGCCAGCAGCCCAGCGGGGGCCGGGGAGCTGTTTTTT. This encodes CASSPAGAGELFF.

This clonotype was seen a handful of times. CDR3 in amino acids: CSARESGSNTGELFF. Written as DNA, the CDR3 is TGCAGTGCTAGAGAGAGCGGGAGTAACACCGGGGAGCTGTTTTTT. The V call is TRBV20-1, the J call TRBJ2-2; 8 bases align to TRBD2. Losses at the gene ends were 0 bases for V and 2 bases for J; bases not matched to a gene: 2. The CDR3 length is 15 residues. Per the germline V gene, CDR1 is DFQATT and CDR2 is SNEGSKA (reference sequence).

This clonotype was seen at least ten times. The chain has TRBV29-1 and TRBJ2-3; D remains unclear. This CDR3 is 10 amino acids long. Germline values: CDR1 SQVTM, CDR2 ANQGSEA. Between the trimmed V and J ends, which lost 7 bases and 5 bases, there was a span of 7 bases. The CDR3, as DNA: TGCAGCGGGCTGCTAGATACGCAGTATTTT. Translating it yields CSGLLDTQYF.

The chain recombines TRBV9 with TRBJ2-7; weak D call: TRBD1 (6 bases). With 0 bases removed from V and 6 bases from J, the gap between germline ends came to 13 bases. Germline V CDR1 and CDR2: SGDLS, YYNGEE. CDR3 length equals 14 residues. This CDR3 is CASSVGNRESEQYF. The CDR3 nucleotides are TGTGCCAGCAGCGTAGGTAACAGGGAGTCCGAGCAGTACTTC.

This clonotype was picked up many times. The chain couples TRBV7-9 to TRBJ2-2; no definite D call. Germline-derived CDR1 and CDR2 are SEHNR and FQNEAQ (reference sequence). Trimming stripped 7 bases from V and 0 bases from J, with 12 bases between. The CDR3 spans 15 residues. The CDR3 DNA reads TGTGCCAGCAACGAGGTAGAGCCGAACACCGGGGAGCTGTTTTTT. Translation gives CASNEVEPNTGELFF.

The chain joins TRBV29-1 to TRBJ2-7, with a weak D call TRBD2 (6 bases). The CDR3 consists of 13 residues. Germline V CDR1 and CDR2: SQVTM, ANQGSEA. V lost 4 bases to trimming and J lost 8 bases, with 18 bases between them. The CDR3 is CSVVGDSPKQQYF. The CDR3 coding sequence is TGCAGCGTTGTAGGGGACTCCCCCAAACAGCAGTACTTC.

A few counts support this clonotype. V gene TRBV20-1 combines with J gene TRBJ2-1; D not resolved. V was shortened by 5 bases and J by 7 bases, with 24 bases between the two germline ends. This CDR3 comprises 16 residues. The germline V gene encodes CDR1 DFQATT and CDR2 SNEGSKA (reference sequence). The CDR3 reads CSAPPIPSTAGNEQFF. In nucleotides, the CDR3 is TGCAGTGCTCCCCCCATTCCGAGTACCGCAGGAAATGAGCAGTTCTTC.

Details on this clonotype: This may stem from a read error, because a much larger clone lies one nucleotide away. The rearrangement joins TRBV12-3 or TRBV12-4 to TRBJ2-7; D not certain. The CDR3 spans 12 residues. CDR3 DNA: TGTGCCAGCAGTTTCGGGTTCTACAAGCAGTACTTC. Translating it yields CASSFGFYKQYF.